The source of this T cell receptor (beta chain) is a study of vaccination effects on CD4 cells after COVID-19 (dated 2022 in TCRdb). For the study in its entirety: Post-vaccine samples across the study were collected a median of 72 days after the second dose, with a range of 14 to 241. The study compared SARS-CoV-2 spike-specific CD4+ TCR repertoires before and after mRNA vaccination in COVID-19 convalescent patients and infection-naive vaccine recipients. The full study included some 10 COVID-19 convalescent patients and several SARS-CoV-2-naive healthy vaccine recipients. Cultures from other donors in the study were sequenced using the Oncomine TCR Beta short-read assay on an Illumina iSeq 100.

What the study reported, not specific to this receptor: In healthy vaccine recipients, vaccine-induced clones were almost all SARS-CoV-2 mono-reactive, with only 1 of 255 cross-reactive with common cold coronaviruses. Clones induced by infection and clones induced by vaccination both contracted markedly at late timepoints after vaccination, which fits with T cell responses waning over time. Only a small number of convalescent patients were included, and no early post-infection timepoints were available, which limited the study.

The germline V gene encodes CDR1 SGHAT and CDR2 FQNNGV. The CDR3, cysteine through phenylalanine, is 12 amino acids long. CDR3 DNA only is kept here, 36 bases in frame from base 1. V is clipped by 3 bases and J by 8 bases, and the sequence between their germline boundaries is 10 bases long. The library came from the immunoSEQ multiplex PCR assay. TCR beta CDR3 sequencing was performed on DNA from the cultured, isolated CD4+ T cells. The paper's data handling went like this. Non-productive TCR sequences were removed, reads were trimmed to the CDR3 region, and CDR3s of at least 7 amino acids were retained. The MANAFEST web app was used to identify antigen-specific clonotypes by comparing expansion in peptide wells with expansion in reference cultures. To count as positive, a clone had to show expansion at FDR<0.05 compared with the reference and with all other wells, an odds ratio above 5, and a frequency above 0.1% in two replicate wells. Clonotypes significantly expanded in SARS-CoV-2 spike wells and in at least one common cold coronavirus spike condition were defined as cross-reactive. Levenshtein distance calculated with the stringdist R package was used to assess CDR3 similarity, and unrooted trees were constructed with ape in R 3.6.1. The table was pulled from immuneACCESS by TCRdb, which kept in-frame rearrangements only. Such tables lose some clones; where checked, under half of the loss comes from unresolved V genes, and the rest has no known cause. For V, J and clone size, that table is used; D and trimming come from the DNA. In this sample the table shows about 25,000 clones, approximately 69% of which occur a single time. Of the sample, approximately 8.3% falls within the top ten clones.

In its sample, this clone comes out as large (0.1 to 1%). The antigen it binds to is not known. Per-base quality was not reported, and no clone a single base away is much larger than it. In the ViraFEST assay, PBMC were stimulated with viral peptide pools, and TCR sequencing was then used to find antigen-specific CD4+ T cell clonotypes based on their expansion. After approximately 11 days of culture, CD4+ T cells were isolated with the EasySep CD4+ T cell isolation kit. Each participant got two doses of an mRNA SARS-CoV-2 vaccine, either BNT162b2 or mRNA-1273. The absence of prior SARS-CoV-2 infection in healthy vaccine recipients was confirmed by negative nucleocapsid antibodies before and after vaccination. Each well held some 1.9 million PBMC cultured in IMDM containing around 5.1% human AB serum, 9.5 to 10 IU/ml IL-2 and gentamicin, along with roughly 10 ug/ml peptides. Half of the culture medium was replaced with fresh IL-2-containing medium on days 3 and 7. Unless noted otherwise, every peptide stimulation condition was grown in triplicate wells. Using Ficoll-Paque Plus gradient centrifugation, PBMC were separated from whole blood and then either used fresh or cryopreserved at -140C. The overlapping peptide pools covered the spike proteins of SARS-CoV-2 as well as those of the common cold coronaviruses HCoV-NL63, HCoV-OC43 and HCoV-229E. The QIAamp micro DNA kit was used to extract genomic DNA from the cultured CD4+ T cells.

The chain joins TRBV11-2 to TRBJ1-2; TRBD1 is perhaps the D gene, given 6 matching bases. This TCR came from a human donor who received a COVID-19 vaccine. The specimen was CD4+ T cells from PBMCs cultured with SARS-CoV-2 spike peptides, collected after COVID-19 vaccination. The sample's cell subset or site, from its label and the paper: SARS-CoV-2 spike overlapping peptide pool stimulation. Read as DNA, the sequence is TGTGCCAGCAGCTTCAACAGGGACGGCTACACCTTC. It is translated as CASSFNRDGYTF.